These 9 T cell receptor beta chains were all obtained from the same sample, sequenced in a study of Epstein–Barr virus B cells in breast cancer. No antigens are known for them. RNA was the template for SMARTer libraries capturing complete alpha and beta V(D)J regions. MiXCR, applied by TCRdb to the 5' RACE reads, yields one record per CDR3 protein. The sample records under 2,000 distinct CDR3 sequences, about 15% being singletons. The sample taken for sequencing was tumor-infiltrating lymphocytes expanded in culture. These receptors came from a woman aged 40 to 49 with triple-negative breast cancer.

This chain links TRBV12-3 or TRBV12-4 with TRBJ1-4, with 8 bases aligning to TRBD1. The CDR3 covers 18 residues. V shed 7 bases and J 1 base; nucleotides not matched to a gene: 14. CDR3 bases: TGTGCCAGCAATTGCCGGGACAGGCAAAATCGAACTAATGAAAAACTGTTTTTT. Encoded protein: CASNCRDRQNRTNEKLFF.

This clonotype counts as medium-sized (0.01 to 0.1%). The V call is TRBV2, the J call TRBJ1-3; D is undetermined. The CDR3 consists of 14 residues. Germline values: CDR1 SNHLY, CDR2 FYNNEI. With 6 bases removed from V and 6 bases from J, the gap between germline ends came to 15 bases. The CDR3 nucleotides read TGTGCCAGCAGCGGCCCCTTACTAAAAAACACCATATATTTT. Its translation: CASSGPLLKNTIYF. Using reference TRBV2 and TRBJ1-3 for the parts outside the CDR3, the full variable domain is EPEVTQTPSHQVTQMGQEVILRCVPISNHLYFYWYRQILGQKVEFLVSFYNNEISEKSEIFDDQFSVERPDGSNFTLKIRSTKLEDSAMYFCASSGPLLKNTIYFGEGSWLTVV.

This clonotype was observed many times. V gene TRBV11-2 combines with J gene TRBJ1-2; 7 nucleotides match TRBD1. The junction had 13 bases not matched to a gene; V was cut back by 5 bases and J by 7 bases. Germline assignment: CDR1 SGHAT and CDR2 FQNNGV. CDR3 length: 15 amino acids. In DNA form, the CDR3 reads TGTGCCAGCAGCCGCGGGACAGTGGAACTCAGTGGCTACACCTTC. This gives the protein CASSRGTVELSGYTF.

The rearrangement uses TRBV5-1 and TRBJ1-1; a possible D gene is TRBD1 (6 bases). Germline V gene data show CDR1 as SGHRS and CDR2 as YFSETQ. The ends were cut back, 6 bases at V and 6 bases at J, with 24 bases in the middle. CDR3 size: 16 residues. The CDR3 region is CASTTEGGHSVSEAFF. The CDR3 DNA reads TGCGCCAGCACGACGGAGGGGGGGCATTCAGTGTCTGAAGCTTTCTTT. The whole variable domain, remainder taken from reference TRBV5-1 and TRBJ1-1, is KAGVTQTPRYLIKTRGQQVTLSCSPISGHRSVSWYQQTPGQGLQFLFEYFSETQRNKGNFPGRFSGRQFSNSRSEMNVSTLELGDSALYLCASTTEGGHSVSEAFFGQGTRLTVV.

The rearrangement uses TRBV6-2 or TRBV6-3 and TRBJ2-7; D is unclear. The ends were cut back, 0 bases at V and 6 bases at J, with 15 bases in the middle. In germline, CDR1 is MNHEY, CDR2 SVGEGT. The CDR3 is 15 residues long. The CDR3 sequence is CASSYSSNPFSEQYF. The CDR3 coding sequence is TGTGCCAGCAGTTACTCGTCTAACCCCTTCTCCGAGCAGTACTTC.

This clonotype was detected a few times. The CDR3 coding sequence is TGTGCCAGCAGCGAAACGCACGAGCAGTACTTC. Amino acid sequence: CASSETHEQYF. The gene calls are TRBV21-1 and TRBJ2-7. TRBV21-1 is a documented pseudogene. The CDR3 loop spans 11 amino acids.

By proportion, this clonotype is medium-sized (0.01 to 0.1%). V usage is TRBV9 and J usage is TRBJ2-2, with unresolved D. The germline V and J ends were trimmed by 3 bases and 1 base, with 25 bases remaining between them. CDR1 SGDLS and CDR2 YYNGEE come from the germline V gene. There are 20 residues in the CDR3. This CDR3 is CASSAEDLLVGSKNTGELFF. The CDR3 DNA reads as TGTGCCAGCAGCGCAGAAGACCTTTTGGTGGGGTCCAAGAACACCGGGGAGCTGTTTTTT.

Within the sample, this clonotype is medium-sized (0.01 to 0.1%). Here the CDR3 reads CASSQDRTSRDTQYF. CDR3 DNA: TGCGCCAGCAGCCAAGATAGGACTAGCCGGGATACGCAGTATTTT. The J gene is TRBJ2-3, the V gene TRBV4-3; 8 bases are a match to TRBD2. CDR3 length: 15 residues. V dropped 0 bases and J dropped 6; count of bases not matched to a gene: 5. In germline, CDR1 is LGHNA, CDR2 YSLEER.

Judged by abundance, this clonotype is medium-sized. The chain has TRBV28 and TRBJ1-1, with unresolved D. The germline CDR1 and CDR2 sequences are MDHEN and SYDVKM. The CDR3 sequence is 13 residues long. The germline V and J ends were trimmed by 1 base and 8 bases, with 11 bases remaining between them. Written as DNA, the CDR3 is TGTGCCAGCAGTTTATCTAATATGTGGGAAGCTTTCTTT. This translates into CASSLSNMWEAFF.